The clone carrying this T cell receptor beta chain was detected only once. Its cognate antigen is unknown. This specimen comes from a study of OX40 agonist ivuxolimab in advanced cancers. Turning to the study itself: The dose-escalation cohort had hepatocellular carcinoma, melanoma, renal cell or head and neck cancer. The study, taken as a whole, reports: Expanded peripheral T-cell antigen specificity went undetermined.

Autoimmune disease history or systemic immunosuppression barred patients. Patients had blood sampled at baseline and again on cycle 4 day 1 and cycle 7 day 1. Method: immunoSEQ multiplex PCR; TCRdb's copy keeps in-frame clones and lacks some. The table lists roughly 59,000 clones, 84% of them singletons, with under 2.5% in the top ten. The CDR3 runs to 14 residues. Looked up from germline, CDR1 is SQVTM and CDR2 is ANQGSEA. V was clipped by 0 bases and J by 4 bases, with 9 bases between them. The chain uses TRBV29-1 and TRBJ2-2; D unresolved. The receptor comes from an adult with an advanced solid tumor such as melanoma, head and neck, liver or kidney cancer. Here the sequenced sample was CD4+ or CD8+ T cells sorted from blood, taken in a trial of the OX40 agonist ivuxolimab. In DNA, the CDR3 is TGCAGCGTTGAAGATCTCGGGCTCACCGGGGAGCTGTTTTTT. Translation gives CSVEDLGLTGELFF.